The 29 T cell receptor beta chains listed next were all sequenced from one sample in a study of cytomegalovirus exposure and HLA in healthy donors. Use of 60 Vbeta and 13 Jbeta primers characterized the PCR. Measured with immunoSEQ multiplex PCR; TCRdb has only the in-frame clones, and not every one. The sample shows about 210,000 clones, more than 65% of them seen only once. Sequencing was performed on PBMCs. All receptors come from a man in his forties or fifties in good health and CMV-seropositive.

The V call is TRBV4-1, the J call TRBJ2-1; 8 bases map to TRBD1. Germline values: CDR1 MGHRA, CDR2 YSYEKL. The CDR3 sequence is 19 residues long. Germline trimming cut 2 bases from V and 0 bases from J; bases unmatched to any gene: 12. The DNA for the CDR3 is TGCGCCAGCAGCCAAAGGAGGTCAGGGGGCTATAGCTCCTACAATGAGCAGTTCTTC. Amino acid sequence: CASSQRRSGGYSSYNEQFF.

In DNA form, the CDR3 reads TGCAGCGTCCGGGAACCGGGACAGGGGGGGTCCTACGAGCAGTACTTC. Translation: CSVREPGQGGSYEQYF. The chain couples TRBV29-1 to TRBJ2-7; TRBD1 matches at 11 bases. This CDR3 region has 16 residues. V was clipped by 6 bases and J by 1 base; unmatched bases: 11. Germline assignment: CDR1 SQVTM and CDR2 ANQGSEA.

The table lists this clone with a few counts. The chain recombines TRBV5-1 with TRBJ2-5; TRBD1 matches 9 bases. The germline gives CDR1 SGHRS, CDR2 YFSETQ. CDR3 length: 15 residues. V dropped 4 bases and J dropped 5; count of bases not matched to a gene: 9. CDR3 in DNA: TGCGCCAGCAGCGCAGGACAGGGGTGGTACGAGACCCAGTACTTC. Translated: CASSAGQGWYETQYF. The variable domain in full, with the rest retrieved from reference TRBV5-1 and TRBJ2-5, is KAGVTQTPRYLIKTRGQQVTLSCSPISGHRSVSWYQQTPGQGLQFLFEYFSETQRNKGNFPGRFSGRQFSNSRSEMNVSTLELGDSALYLCASSAGQGWYETQYFGPGTRLLVL.

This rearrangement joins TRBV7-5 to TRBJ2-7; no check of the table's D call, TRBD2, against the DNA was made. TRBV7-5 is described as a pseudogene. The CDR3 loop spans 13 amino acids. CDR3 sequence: CASSLGSGYEQYF. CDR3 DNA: TGTGCCAGCAGCTTGGGCAGCGGCTACGAGCAGTACTTC.

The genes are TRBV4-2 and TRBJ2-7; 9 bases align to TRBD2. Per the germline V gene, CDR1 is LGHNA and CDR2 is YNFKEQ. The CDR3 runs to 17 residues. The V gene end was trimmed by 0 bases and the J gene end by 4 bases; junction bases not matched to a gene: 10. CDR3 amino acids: CASSQEGRTSEVYEQYF. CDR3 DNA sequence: TGTGCCAGCAGCCAAGAAGGGAGGACTAGCGAAGTGTACGAGCAGTACTTC.

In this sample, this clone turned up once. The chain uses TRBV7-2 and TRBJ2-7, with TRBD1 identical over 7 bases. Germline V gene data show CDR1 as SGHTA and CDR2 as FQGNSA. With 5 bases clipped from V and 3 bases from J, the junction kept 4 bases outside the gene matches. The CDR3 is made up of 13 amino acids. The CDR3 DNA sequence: TGTGCCAGCAGCGAGGGACAGCTCTACGAGCAGTACTTC. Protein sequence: CASSEGQLYEQYF.

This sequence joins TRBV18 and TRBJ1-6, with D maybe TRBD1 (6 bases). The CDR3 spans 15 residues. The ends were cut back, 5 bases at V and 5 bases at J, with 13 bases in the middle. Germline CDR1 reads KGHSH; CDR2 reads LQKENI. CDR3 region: CASSYGTTDNSPLHF. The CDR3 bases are TGTGCCAGCTCATACGGGACAACCGATAATTCACCCCTCCACTTT.

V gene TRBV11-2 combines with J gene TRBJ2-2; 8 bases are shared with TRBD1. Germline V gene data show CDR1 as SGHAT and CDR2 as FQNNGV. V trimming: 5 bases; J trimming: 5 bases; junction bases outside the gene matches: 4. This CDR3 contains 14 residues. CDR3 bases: TGTGCCAGCAGCCGGACAGGGTTGACCGGGGAGCTGTTTTTT. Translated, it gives CASSRTGLTGELFF.

This CDR3 is CASSKQGKPYEQYF. In DNA form, the CDR3 reads TGTGCCAGCAGTAAACAGGGCAAACCCTACGAGCAGTACTTC. This chain joins TRBV28 and TRBJ2-7, with D tentatively TRBD1 (6 bases). This CDR3 contains 14 residues. The V end was cut by 5 bases, the J end by 2 bases, with 13 bases between. CDR1 and CDR2 (germline): MDHEN, SYDVKM.

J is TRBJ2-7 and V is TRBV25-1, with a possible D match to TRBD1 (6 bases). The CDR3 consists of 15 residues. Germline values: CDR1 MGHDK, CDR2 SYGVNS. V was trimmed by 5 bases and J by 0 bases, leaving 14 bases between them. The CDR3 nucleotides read TGTGCCAGCAGTAAAGGGGGACCCAACTCCTACGAGCAGTACTTC. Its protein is CASSKGGPNSYEQYF.

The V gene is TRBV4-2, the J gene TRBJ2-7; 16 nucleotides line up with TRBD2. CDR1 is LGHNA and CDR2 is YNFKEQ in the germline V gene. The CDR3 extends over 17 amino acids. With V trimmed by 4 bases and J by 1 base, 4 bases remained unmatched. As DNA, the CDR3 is TGTGCCAGCAGCCCGGGACTAGCGGGGGGGAGGTCCTACGAGCAGTACTTC. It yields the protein CASSPGLAGGRSYEQYF.

CDR3 residues: CASSPRGVAGGFEQFF. CDR3 coding DNA: TGTGCCAGCAGTCCCCGTGGGGTAGCGGGAGGGTTTGAGCAGTTCTTC. The chain carries TRBV28 and TRBJ2-1; 11 positions match TRBD2. Trimming removed 5 bases from V and 9 bases from J; junction bases left unmatched: 12. The CDR3 runs 16 residues. Germline values: CDR1 MDHEN, CDR2 SYDVKM.

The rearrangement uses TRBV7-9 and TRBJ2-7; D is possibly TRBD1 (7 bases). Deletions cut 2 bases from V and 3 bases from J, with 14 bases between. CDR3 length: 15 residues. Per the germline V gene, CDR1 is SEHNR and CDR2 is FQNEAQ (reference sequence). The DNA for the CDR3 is TGTGCCAGCAGCTTAATTCAGGGGGGAAACTACGAGCAGTACTTC. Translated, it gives CASSLIQGGNYEQYF.

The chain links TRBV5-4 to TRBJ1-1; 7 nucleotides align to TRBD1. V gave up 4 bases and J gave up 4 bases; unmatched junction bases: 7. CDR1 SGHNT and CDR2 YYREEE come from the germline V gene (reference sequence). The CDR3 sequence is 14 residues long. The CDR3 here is CASSMTGSGTEAFF. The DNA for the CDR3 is TGTGCCAGCAGCATGACAGGGAGTGGCACTGAAGCTTTCTTT.

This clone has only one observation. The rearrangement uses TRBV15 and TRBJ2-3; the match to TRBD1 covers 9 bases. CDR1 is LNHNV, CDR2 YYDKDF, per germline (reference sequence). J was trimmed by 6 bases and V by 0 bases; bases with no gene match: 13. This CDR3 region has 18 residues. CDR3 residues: CATSRDPGGTGFFDTQYF. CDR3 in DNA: TGTGCCACCAGCAGAGACCCCGGGGGGACAGGGTTCTTCGATACGCAGTATTTT.

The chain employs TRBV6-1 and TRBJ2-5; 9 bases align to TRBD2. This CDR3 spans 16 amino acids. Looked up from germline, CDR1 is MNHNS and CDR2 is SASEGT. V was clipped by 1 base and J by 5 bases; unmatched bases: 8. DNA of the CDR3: TGTGCCAGCAGTGAAGGTGGCGGGGGGGCCCGGGAGACCCAGTACTTC. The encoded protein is CASSEGGGGARETQYF.

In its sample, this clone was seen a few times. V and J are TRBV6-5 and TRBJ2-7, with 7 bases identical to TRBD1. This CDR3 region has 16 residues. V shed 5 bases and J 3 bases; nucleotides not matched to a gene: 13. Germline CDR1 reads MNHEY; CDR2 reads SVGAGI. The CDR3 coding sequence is TGTGCCAGCAGTAACTTAGGGGCAGGGGGTATCTACGAGCAGTACTTC. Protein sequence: CASSNLGAGGIYEQYF.

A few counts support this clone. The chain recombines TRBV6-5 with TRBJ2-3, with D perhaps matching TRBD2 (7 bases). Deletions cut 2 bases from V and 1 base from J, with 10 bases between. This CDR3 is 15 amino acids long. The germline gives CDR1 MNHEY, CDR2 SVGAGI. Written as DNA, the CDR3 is TGTGCCAGCAGTTACGGGGGGGCTCGCACAGATACGCAGTATTTT. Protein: CASSYGGARTDTQYF.

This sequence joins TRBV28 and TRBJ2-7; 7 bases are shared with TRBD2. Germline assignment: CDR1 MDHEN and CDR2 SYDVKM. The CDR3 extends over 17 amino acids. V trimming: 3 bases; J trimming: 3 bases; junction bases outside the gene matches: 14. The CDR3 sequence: CASSFGTSEGNGYEQYF. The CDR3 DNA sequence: TGTGCCAGCAGTTTCGGTACTAGCGAGGGGAATGGCTACGAGCAGTACTTC.

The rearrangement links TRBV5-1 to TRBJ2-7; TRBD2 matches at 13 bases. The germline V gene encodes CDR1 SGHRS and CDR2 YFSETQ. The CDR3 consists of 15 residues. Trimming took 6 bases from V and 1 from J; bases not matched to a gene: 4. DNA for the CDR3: TGCGCCAGCACCCTGGGACTAGCGGGGTCCTACGAGCAGTACTTC. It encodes CASTLGLAGSYEQYF.

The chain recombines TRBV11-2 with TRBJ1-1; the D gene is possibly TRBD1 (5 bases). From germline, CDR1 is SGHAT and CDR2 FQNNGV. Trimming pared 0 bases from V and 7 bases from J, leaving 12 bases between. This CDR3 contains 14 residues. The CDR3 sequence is CASSLDIGADEAFF. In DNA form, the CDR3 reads TGTGCCAGCAGCTTAGATATAGGGGCCGATGAAGCTTTCTTT.

The CDR3 protein is CASSFSFLQGTKNIQYF. CDR3 DNA sequence: TGTGCCAGTAGTTTTTCGTTCCTCCAGGGAACCAAAAACATTCAGTACTTC. This chain connects TRBV19 to TRBJ2-4, with D perhaps TRBD1 (5 bases). The ends were cut back, 5 bases at V and 2 bases at J, with 19 bases in the middle. The CDR3 contains 17 residues. Per germline, CDR1 LNHDA and CDR2 SQIVND (reference sequence).

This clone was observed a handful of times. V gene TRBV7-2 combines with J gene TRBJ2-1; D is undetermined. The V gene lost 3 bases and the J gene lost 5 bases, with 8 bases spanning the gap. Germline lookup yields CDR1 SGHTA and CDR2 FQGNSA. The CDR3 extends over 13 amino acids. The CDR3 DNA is TGTGCCAGCAGCTTCCGTCGCGACAATGAGCAGTTCTTC. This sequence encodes CASSFRRDNEQFF.

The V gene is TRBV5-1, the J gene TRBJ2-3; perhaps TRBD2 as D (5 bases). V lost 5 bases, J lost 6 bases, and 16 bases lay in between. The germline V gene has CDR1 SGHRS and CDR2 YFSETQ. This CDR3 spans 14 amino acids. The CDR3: CASRSDHAGDTQYF. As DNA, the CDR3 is TGCGCCAGCAGGAGTGACCACGCGGGCGATACGCAGTATTTT.

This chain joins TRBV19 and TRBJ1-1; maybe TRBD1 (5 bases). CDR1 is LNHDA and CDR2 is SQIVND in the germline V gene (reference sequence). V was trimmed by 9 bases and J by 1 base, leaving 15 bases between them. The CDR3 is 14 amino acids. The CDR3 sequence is CASSQVHENTEAFF. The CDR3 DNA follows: TGTGCCAGCTCACAGGTTCACGAGAACACTGAAGCTTTCTTT.

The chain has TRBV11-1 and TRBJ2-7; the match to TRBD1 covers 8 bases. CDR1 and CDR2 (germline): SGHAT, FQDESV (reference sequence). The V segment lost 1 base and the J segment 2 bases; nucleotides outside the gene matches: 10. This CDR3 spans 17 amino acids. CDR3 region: CASSLGPPGQATYEQYF. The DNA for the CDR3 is TGTGCCAGCAGCTTAGGACCCCCGGGACAGGCAACCTACGAGCAGTACTTC.

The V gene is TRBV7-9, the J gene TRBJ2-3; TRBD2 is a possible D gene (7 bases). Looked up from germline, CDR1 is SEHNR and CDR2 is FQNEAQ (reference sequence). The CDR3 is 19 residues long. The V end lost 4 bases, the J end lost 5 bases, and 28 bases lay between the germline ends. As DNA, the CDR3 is TGTGCCAGCAGCTGGGGACTCCTGGGGGCGGGAGCGTCCGGAGATACGCAGTATTTT. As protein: CASSWGLLGAGASGDTQYF.

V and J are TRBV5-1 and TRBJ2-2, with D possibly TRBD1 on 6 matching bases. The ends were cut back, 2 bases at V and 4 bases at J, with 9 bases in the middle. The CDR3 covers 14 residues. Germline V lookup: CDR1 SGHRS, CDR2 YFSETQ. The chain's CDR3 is CASSLQGVTGELFF. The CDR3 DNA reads TGCGCCAGCAGCTTACAGGGAGTCACCGGGGAGCTGTTTTTT.

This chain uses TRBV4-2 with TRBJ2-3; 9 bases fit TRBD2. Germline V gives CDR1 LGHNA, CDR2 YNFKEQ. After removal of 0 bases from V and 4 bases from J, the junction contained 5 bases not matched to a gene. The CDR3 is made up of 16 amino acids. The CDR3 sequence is CASSQEASGNADTQYF. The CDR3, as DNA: TGTGCCAGCAGCCAAGAGGCTAGCGGGAACGCAGATACGCAGTATTTT.